This TCR beta chain was sequenced during a study of blood T cell repertoires in COVID-19. In the study overall: Acute-phase and convalescent COVID-19 samples originated in the United States, Italy and Spain.

Produced via immunoSEQ multiplex PCR; TCRdb's table is partial and in-frame only. The table lists about 140,000 clones, 88% of them singletons. CDR1 and CDR2 (germline): LGHDT, YNNKEL (reference sequence). The CDR3 is 14 amino acids. V lost 6 bases and J lost 8; bases outside the gene matches: 12. The rearrangement uses TRBV3-1 (or the pseudogene TRBV3-2) and TRBJ1-2; 7 bases are a match to TRBD1. Sequencing was carried out using peripheral blood. This receptor was obtained from a man in his forties or fifties with active or convalescent COVID-19. CDR3 DNA sequence: TGTGCCAGCAGTCCCCCCGGGACAGCGAGCGGCTACACCTTC. Translated, it gives CASSPPGTASGYTF.